Each of the 30 T cell receptor beta chains below was sequenced from the same sample in a study of T cell changes during pregnancy in multiple sclerosis. Sequencing used immunoSEQ multiplex PCR; TCRdb keeps in-frame clones, though not all of them. The table shows roughly 40,000 clones, with 91% occurring only once. Sequences were derived from CD8+ T cells from peripheral blood mononuclear cells, sampled before pregnancy. Receptors originate from a female donor with multiple sclerosis, enrolled in a pregnancy study.

CDR3 in DNA: TGTGCCAGCAGCACCTGGGGGGATCGAGATACGCAGTATTTT. Amino acid sequence: CASSTWGDRDTQYF. The V call is TRBV9, the J call TRBJ2-3; maybe TRBD2 (6 bases). The CDR3 sequence is 14 residues long. With 4 bases removed from V and 5 bases from J, the gap between germline ends came to 14 bases. Germline loops: CDR1 SGDLS, CDR2 YYNGEE.

Details on this clone: No conserved phenylalanine or tryptophan ends this CDR3, so it is likely a read error. The DNA is left out, because the CDR3 cannot be placed on it with certainty; the CDR3 is given as TCRdb lists it. The chain employs TRBV12-1 and TRBJ1-2; the table assigns TRBD1, which was not confirmed against the DNA. TRBV12-1 is tagged as a pseudogene. The CDR3 extends over 15 residues, inclusive of both ends. Here the CDR3 reads CASSFKRDRDYGYTL.

This chain links TRBV4-1 with TRBJ2-1; 8 bases align to TRBD2. The trim removed 0 bases at V and 5 bases at J, leaving 18 bases unmatched. The CDR3 has 20 residues. The V gene's germline CDR1 is MGHRA and CDR2 YSYEKL. CDR3 sequence (DNA): TGCGCCAGCAGCCAAGATGCGGGTAGCGGGACCAGAAAATTGAACAATGAGCAGTTCTTC. It translates to CASSQDAGSGTRKLNNEQFF.

This chain links TRBV27 with TRBJ1-1; D possibly corresponds to TRBD1 (6 bases). V dropped 2 bases and J dropped 8 bases, with 9 bases sitting between them. From germline, CDR1 is MNHEY and CDR2 SMNVEV (reference sequence). CDR3 size: 12 residues. The CDR3 spells CASSLPGTEAFF. DNA for the CDR3: TGTGCCAGCAGTTTACCCGGGACAGAAGCTTTCTTT.

The chain joins TRBV7-9 to TRBJ2-5; 13 nucleotides align to TRBD2. CDR1 is SEHNR, CDR2 FQNEAQ, per germline (reference sequence). Trimming removed 5 bases from V and 5 bases from J; junction bases left unmatched: 8. The CDR3 extends over 16 amino acids. CDR3 DNA: TGTGCCAGCAGCACTAGCGGGAGGGCCGGGGGTGAGACCCAGTACTTC. Translating gives CASSTSGRAGGETQYF.

The chain carries TRBV4-2 and TRBJ2-2; 7 bases agree with TRBD2. Germline V gene lookup returns CDR1 LGHNA and CDR2 YNFKEQ. CDR3 length equals 17 residues. Trimming took 0 bases from V and 8 from J; bases not matched to a gene: 12. The CDR3 DNA sequence: TGTGCCAGCAGCCAAGAAGGGTGGGAGGGAGGTCGTGGGGAGCTGTTTTTT. It codes for CASSQEGWEGGRGELFF.

J is TRBJ2-5 and V is TRBV7-8; D not certain. The CDR3 is made up of 13 amino acids. Germline values: CDR1 SGHVS, CDR2 FQNEAQ. V lost 4 bases, J lost 1 base, and 7 bases lay in between. Here the CDR3 reads CASSSRLQETQYF. CDR3 nucleotides: TGTGCCAGCAGCTCGCGACTCCAAGAGACCCAGTACTTC.

The chain uses TRBV27 and TRBJ2-1; maybe TRBD2 (5 bases). The germline CDR1 and CDR2 sequences are MNHEY and SMNVEV (reference sequence). The CDR3 length is 13 residues. Between the trimmed V and J ends, which lost 7 bases and 2 bases, there was a span of 9 bases. CDR3 sequence (DNA): TGTGCCAGCACATCCGGGACCTACAATGAGCAGTTCTTC. Its translation is CASTSGTYNEQFF.

The CDR3 DNA is TGTGCCAGCAGCGCGTGGGGGACTCCCAGCACAGATACGCAGTATTTT. This gives the protein CASSAWGTPSTDTQYF. The J gene is TRBJ2-3, the V gene TRBV9; maybe TRBD2 (6 bases). V was trimmed by 3 bases and J by 0 bases, leaving 14 bases between them. Germline assignment: CDR1 SGDLS and CDR2 YYNGEE. CDR3 length: 16 residues.

The gene calls are TRBV18 and TRBJ2-2; 11 bases map to TRBD2. The CDR3 covers 19 residues. CDR1 and CDR2 from the germline V gene are KGHSH and LQKENI. V dropped 2 bases and J dropped 2; count of bases not matched to a gene: 10. CDR3 DNA sequence: TGTGCCAGCTCACCAATCGTACCGGGACTAGCGGTAAACACCGGGGAGCTGTTTTTT. Translating it yields CASSPIVPGLAVNTGELFF.

This chain connects TRBV6-4 to TRBJ2-6; 9 bases match TRBD1. Germline V gene sequence: CDR1 MRHNA, CDR2 SNTAGT. Germline trimming cut 2 bases from V and 0 bases from J; bases unmatched to any gene: 8. The CDR3 runs 19 residues. The CDR3 here is CASSDPRDRDPSGANVLTF. The CDR3 nucleotides read TGTGCCAGCAGTGACCCCCGGGACAGGGATCCCTCTGGGGCCAACGTCCTGACTTTC.

The chain is built from TRBV29-1 and TRBJ1-1, with D possibly being TRBD1 (5 bases). The germline V gene encodes CDR1 SQVTM and CDR2 ANQGSEA. The CDR3 has 16 residues. V gave up 6 bases and J gave up 2 bases, with 22 bases separating them. The CDR3 DNA follows: TGCAGCGTCTGGGGCAGTGGATCTTCTTTAAACACTGAAGCTTTCTTT. Translation gives CSVWGSGSSLNTEAFF.

This chain connects TRBV7-9 to TRBJ2-3, with D unresolved. Trimming took off 9 bases at V and 7 bases at J, with 14 bases between the two ends. CDR3 size: 12 residues. Germline values: CDR1 SEHNR, CDR2 FQNEAQ (reference sequence). The DNA of the CDR3 is TGTGCCAGTGTCGCTCCTCTAAATACGCAGTATTTT. It is translated as CASVAPLNTQYF.

This chain uses TRBV9 with TRBJ2-3, with TRBD2 identical over 9 bases. The germline V gene has CDR1 SGDLS and CDR2 YYNGEE. The length of the CDR3 is 14 residues. V gave up 3 bases and J gave up 7 bases; unmatched junction bases: 6. CDR3 sequence reads: CASSDGTSPHTQYF. Written as DNA, the CDR3 is TGTGCCAGCAGCGACGGGACTAGCCCCCATACGCAGTATTTT. Based on the CDR3 plus reference TRBV9 and TRBJ2-3, the full variable domain is DSGVTQTPKHLITATGQRVTLRCSPRSGDLSVYWYQQSLDQGLQFLIQYYNGEERAKGNILERFSAQQFPDLHSELNLSSLELGDSALYFCASSDGTSPHTQYFGPGTRLTVL.

The chain links TRBV9 to TRBJ1-5; 9 bases are shared with TRBD1. Germline loops: CDR1 SGDLS, CDR2 YYNGEE. This CDR3 region has 15 residues. V trimming: 3 bases; J trimming: 5 bases; junction bases outside the gene matches: 6. CDR3 DNA: TGTGCCAGCAGCGCGACAGGGGGTGACTATCAGCCCCAGCATTTT. Translation: CASSATGGDYQPQHF. Complete variable domain (other parts from reference TRBV9 and TRBJ1-5): DSGVTQTPKHLITATGQRVTLRCSPRSGDLSVYWYQQSLDQGLQFLIQYYNGEERAKGNILERFSAQQFPDLHSELNLSSLELGDSALYFCASSATGGDYQPQHFGDGTRLSIL.

The genes are TRBV6-1 and TRBJ2-5; D remains unclear. V was cut by 3 bases and J by 4 bases, with 9 bases left in between. This CDR3 has 13 amino acids. Germline V gene lookup returns CDR1 MNHNS and CDR2 SASEGT. The CDR3 loop is CASSDPRLETQYF. CDR3 nucleotides: TGTGCCAGCAGTGATCCCCGGTTAGAGACCCAGTACTTC.

This sequence joins TRBV7-6 and TRBJ2-1; TRBD2 matches 7 bases. The CDR3 runs to 15 residues. The trim removed 4 bases at V and 10 bases at J, leaving 13 bases unmatched. Germline CDR1 is SGHVS and CDR2 is FNYEAQ. This chain's CDR3 is CASSYPDSSGDEQFF. The CDR3 bases are TGTGCCAGCAGCTACCCCGACTCAAGCGGGGACGAGCAGTTCTTC.

The chain is built from TRBV14 and TRBJ1-1; 12 nucleotides agree with TRBD1. The length of the CDR3 is 19 residues. The germline V gene has CDR1 SGHDN and CDR2 FVKESK. V dropped 0 bases and J dropped 0; count of bases not matched to a gene: 8. The CDR3 DNA sequence: TGTGCCAGCAGCCAAGAAGATGAGGGACAGGGGGCTATGAACACTGAAGCTTTCTTT. Its translation: CASSQEDEGQGAMNTEAFF.

The V gene is TRBV19, the J gene TRBJ2-2; D may be TRBD1 (5 bases). CDR3 length: 14 amino acids. The V gene lost 0 bases and the J gene lost 6 bases, with 8 bases spanning the gap. The germline gives CDR1 LNHDA, CDR2 SQIVND (reference sequence). As DNA, the CDR3 is TGTGCCAGTAGTATAGATTTGGGGCCCGGGGAGCTGTTTTTT. Its protein is CASSIDLGPGELFF.

The chain employs TRBV18 and TRBJ2-2, with 8 bases aligning to TRBD1. V was clipped by 6 bases and J by 6 bases; unmatched bases: 12. The CDR3 length is 16 residues. CDR1 KGHSH and CDR2 LQKENI come from the germline V gene. In nucleotides, the CDR3 is TGTGCCAGCTCGCTTTCTCAGGGGGCACGACCCGGGGAGCTGTTTTTT. Translated: CASSLSQGARPGELFF.

The chain links TRBV28 to TRBJ1-5; 8 nucleotides line up with TRBD1. The CDR3 has 18 amino acids. The V and J ends lost 5 bases and 4 bases, in that order; junction bases with no gene match: 16. Per germline, CDR1 MDHEN and CDR2 SYDVKM. CDR3 residues: CASSPQDRGRLGNQPQHF. The CDR3 bases are TGTGCCAGCAGTCCGCAAGACAGGGGAAGATTAGGGAATCAGCCCCAGCATTTT. Combining the CDR3 with reference TRBV28 and TRBJ1-5 gives the whole variable domain DVKVTQSSRYLVKRTGEKVFLECVQDMDHENMFWYRQDPGLGLRLIYFSYDVKMKEKGDIPEGYSVSREKKERFSLILESASTNQTSMYLCASSPQDRGRLGNQPQHFGDGTRLSIL.

The DNA for the CDR3 is TGTGCCAGCAGTGACCTGGGACTTAACAATGAGCAGTTCTTC. Encoded protein: CASSDLGLNNEQFF. This sequence joins TRBV2 and TRBJ2-1; tentatively, D is TRBD2 (6 bases). The V gene's germline CDR1 is SNHLY and CDR2 FYNNEI. The CDR3 spans 14 residues. Trimming took 3 bases from V and 5 from J, leaving 11 bases between them.

This chain uses TRBV28 with TRBJ1-5; 8 bases agree with TRBD1. This CDR3 comprises 15 residues. V trimming: 1 base; J trimming: 6 bases; junction bases outside the gene matches: 5. Germline V gives CDR1 MDHEN, CDR2 SYDVKM. The CDR3 DNA reads TGTGCCAGCAGTTTATCCGACAGGGGCGTTCAGCCCCAGCATTTT. Translated, it gives CASSLSDRGVQPQHF.

This rearrangement joins TRBV7-9 to TRBJ2-3, with TRBD2 matching 8 bases. The V gene end was trimmed by 5 bases and the J gene end by 2 bases; junction bases not matched to a gene: 12. CDR1 SEHNR and CDR2 FQNEAQ come from the germline V gene (reference sequence). The CDR3 spans 17 residues. The CDR3 region is CASSARGERESTDTQYF. CDR3 DNA sequence: TGTGCCAGCAGCGCCCGTGGGGAGCGGGAGTCCACAGATACGCAGTATTTT.

For the CDR3, the DNA is TGTGCCACCACTAACGATGGGGAGCAGTACTTC. Translation: CATTNDGEQYF. This sequence joins TRBV6-5 and TRBJ2-7; no reliable D call. Germline CDR1 is MNHEY and CDR2 is SVGAGI. The V end lost 10 bases, the J end lost 7 bases, and 14 bases lay between the germline ends. The CDR3 has 11 residues.

This sequence joins TRBV11-2 and TRBJ1-1, with 10 bases fitting TRBD1. V lost 1 base, J lost 10 bases, and 3 bases stayed unmatched. This CDR3 region has 13 residues. Germline loops: CDR1 SGHAT, CDR2 FQNNGV. The CDR3 nucleotides read TGTGCCAGCAGCTTAGGGGGGACAGGGGCAGCTTTCTTT. Protein: CASSLGGTGAAFF. Combining the CDR3 with reference TRBV11-2 and TRBJ1-1 gives the whole variable domain EAGVAQSPRYKIIEKRQSVAFWCNPISGHATLYWYQQILGQGPKLLIQFQNNGVVDDSQLPKDRFSAERLKGVDSTLKIQPAKLEDSAVYLCASSLGGTGAAFFGQGTRLTVV.

The chain combines TRBV10-3 with TRBJ2-2; 12 bases fit TRBD2. V was clipped by 8 bases and J by 6 bases; unmatched bases: 10. This CDR3 has 16 amino acids. Germline V lookup: CDR1 ENHRY, CDR2 SYGVKD. The CDR3 DNA is TGTGCCATCGCCACCCCTAGCGGGAGGGTACCCGGGGAGCTGTTTTTT. Protein product: CAIATPSGRVPGELFF.

The chain joins TRBV7-9 to TRBJ2-7; 13 positions agree with TRBD2. Germline CDR1 is SEHNR and CDR2 is FQNEAQ (reference sequence). The CDR3 contains 15 residues. V dropped 5 bases and J dropped 7; count of bases not matched to a gene: 8. CDR3 in DNA: TGTGCCAGCAGCCAGTCGGGGGGACTAGCGGGGGAGCAGTACTTC. Its translation is CASSQSGGLAGEQYF.

This clone has a single count. The chain uses TRBV27 and TRBJ1-1; 7 bases are a match to TRBD1. The V and J ends lost 2 bases and 2 bases, in that order; junction bases with no gene match: 2. This CDR3 is built from 14 residues. CDR1 is MNHEY, CDR2 SMNVEV, per germline (reference sequence). CDR3 protein: CASSLGTVNTEAFF. The CDR3, as DNA: TGTGCCAGCAGTTTAGGGACAGTTAACACTGAAGCTTTCTTT.

The chain employs TRBV29-1 and TRBJ2-1; D is ambiguous. This CDR3 contains 10 residues. Germline CDR1 reads SQVTM; CDR2 reads ANQGSEA. Trimming removed 5 bases from V and 8 bases from J, with 7 bases in between. The DNA of the CDR3 is TGCAGCGTTCTAGTCGATGAGCAGTTCTTC. This sequence encodes CSVLVDEQFF.